This entry lists 31 T cell receptor beta chains sequenced from one sample in a study of human T cells and chemical hapten exposure. As for time point: patch test 2, 6 weeks after DPC sensitization. Specified treatment: therapeutic diphenylcyclopropenone sensitization with weekly scalp DPC. TCRdb passed the RACE reads through MiXCR, listing each CDR3 protein once. The table records about 140,000 distinct CDR3 sequences, roughly 12% of them present only once. The input for sequencing was whole blood, taken in connection with sensitization to the hapten diphenylcyclopropenone (DPC). These receptor sequences come from a woman aged 50 to 65 with alopecia areata. Some clones in this sample may be carry-over from other donors' samples.

CDR3 in DNA: TGTGCCAGCAGTTTTGTCGGGAGGGCCCTCAATGAGCAGTTCTTC. This sequence encodes CASSFVGRALNEQFF. This chain connects TRBV28 to TRBJ2-1; 8 bases fit TRBD2. This CDR3 is 15 amino acids long. V was clipped by 3 bases and J by 6 bases; unmatched bases: 7. Germline V gene lookup returns CDR1 MDHEN and CDR2 SYDVKM.

This clonotype appeared many times. This chain uses TRBV6-6 with TRBJ2-7; D uncertain. This CDR3 spans 17 amino acids. The germline V gene has CDR1 MNHNY and CDR2 SVGAGI (reference sequence). V was cut by 0 bases and J by 3 bases, with 18 bases left in between. DNA for the CDR3: TGTGCCAGCAGTTACTCGGGTCTGATTACCCCCATCTACGAGCAGTACTTC. Translated, it gives CASSYSGLITPIYEQYF.

This clonotype was seen more than once but under ten times. V is TRBV6-5 and J is TRBJ1-5; 7 bases line up with TRBD1. V shed 1 base and J 5 bases; nucleotides not matched to a gene: 5. CDR3 length equals 15 residues. Germline V gene lookup returns CDR1 MNHEY and CDR2 SVGAGI. CDR3 residues: CASSYFRQGDQPQHF. The CDR3 nucleotides are TGTGCCAGCAGTTACTTCCGACAGGGAGATCAGCCCCAGCATTTT.

This clonotype was detected a few times. The chain couples TRBV7-2 to TRBJ2-7; TRBD2 is a possible D gene (5 bases). Germline V gene lookup returns CDR1 SGHTA and CDR2 FQGNSA. This CDR3 has 14 amino acids. Trimming pared 3 bases from V and 6 bases from J, leaving 15 bases between. Here the CDR3 DNA reads TGTGCCAGCAGCTTGGGTGTAGGCGGGCCCGAGCAGTACTTC. Translation: CASSLGVGGPEQYF. Variable domain in full (rest from reference TRBV7-2 and TRBJ2-7): GAGVSQSPSNKVTEKGKDVELRCDPISGHTALYWYRQSLGQGLEFLIYFQGNSAPDKSGLPSDRFSAERTGGSVSTLTIQRTQQEDSAVYLCASSLGVGGPEQYFGPGTRLTVT.

The chain joins TRBV12-3 or TRBV12-4 to TRBJ1-1; tentative D call: TRBD1 (6 bases). The V end was cut by 7 bases, the J end by 4 bases, with 16 bases between. The CDR3 covers 14 residues. The CDR3 region has the DNA TGTGCCAGCATCCTCCGGGGGGCCGGCACTGAAGCTTTCTTT. It translates to CASILRGAGTEAFF.

In its sample, this clonotype was seen a few times. The chain uses TRBV30 and TRBJ1-2, with a weak D call TRBD1 (5 bases). CDR1 and CDR2 from the germline V gene are GTSNPN and SVGIG (reference sequence). This CDR3 is built from 15 residues. V gave up 0 bases and J gave up 4 bases, with 15 bases separating them. CDR3 residues: CAWSVSGRSGYGYTF. The CDR3 nucleotides read TGTGCCTGGAGTGTTTCAGGGCGTAGTGGCTATGGCTACACCTTC.

This clonotype was observed a handful of times. Relative to the germline gene, one junction end is altered; a read error may explain this. The chain is built from TRBV2 and TRBJ1-2, with TRBD1 matching 8 bases. Per the germline V gene, CDR1 is SNHLY and CDR2 is FYNNEI. The CDR3 totals 11 residues. CDR3 amino acids: CARLAGTGLSF. DNA of the CDR3: TGTGCCAGGTTGGCAGGGACAGGACTTTCCTTC.

This clonotype was seen ten or more times. V usage is TRBV20-1 and J usage is TRBJ2-5; tentative D call: TRBD2 (6 bases). Per the germline V gene, CDR1 is DFQATT and CDR2 is SNEGSKA (reference sequence). The CDR3 is 12 amino acids. Trimming left V 5 bases short and J 6 bases short, with 13 bases between. DNA of the CDR3: TGCAGTGCTGGCCCAGGGAGGCAGACCCAGTACTTC. Its translation is CSAGPGRQTQYF.

The chain employs TRBV9 and TRBJ2-7; 9 nucleotides align to TRBD2. CDR3 size: 14 residues. Germline V gives CDR1 SGDLS, CDR2 YYNGEE. Trimming at V came to 0 bases and at J to 5 bases, leaving 3 bases not matched to a gene. This CDR3 is CASSVEGLANEQYF. CDR3 coding DNA: TGTGCCAGCAGCGTAGAAGGACTAGCGAACGAGCAGTACTTC.

The sample holds many counts of this clonotype. This chain joins TRBV7-8 and TRBJ1-1; TRBD1 agrees at 7 bases. Germline CDR1 SGHVS, CDR2 FQNEAQ. Unmatched junction bases numbered 6, after V lost 1 base and J lost 4 bases. The CDR3 length is 15 residues. The CDR3 here is CASSLDRGAGTEAFF. Written as DNA, the CDR3 is TGTGCCAGCAGCTTAGACAGGGGAGCGGGCACTGAAGCTTTCTTT.

This clonotype was found many times. The rearrangement uses TRBV12-3 or TRBV12-4 and TRBJ2-1; D assignment may be TRBD1 or TRBD2 (5 bases each). The V end lost 6 bases, the J end lost 6 bases, and 15 bases lay between the germline ends. This CDR3 has 14 amino acids. The CDR3 loop is CASSPPGAGNEQFF. CDR3 DNA: TGTGCCAGCAGCCCCCCCGGGGCGGGCAATGAGCAGTTCTTC.

The chain carries TRBV15 and TRBJ2-7; TRBD1 is a possible D gene (6 bases). The CDR3 extends over 13 amino acids. From germline, CDR1 is LNHNV and CDR2 YYDKDF (reference sequence). The V gene lost 6 bases and the J gene lost 2 bases, with 11 bases spanning the gap. The CDR3 protein is CATRPDRTYEQYF. In nucleotides, the CDR3 is TGTGCCACCAGACCGGACAGAACCTACGAGCAGTACTTC.

This clonotype was seen a few times. This chain joins TRBV10-2 and TRBJ2-3, with 7 bases matching TRBD1. Germline-derived CDR1 and CDR2 are WSHSY and SAAADI. CDR3 size: 14 residues. Trimming took 7 bases from V and 0 from J; bases not matched to a gene: 4. CDR3 residues: CASMDRKSTDTQYF. CDR3 in DNA: TGCGCCAGCATGGACAGGAAAAGCACAGATACGCAGTATTTT.

In this sample, this clonotype turned up many times. The chain carries TRBV20-1 and TRBJ2-1; TRBD1 agrees at 9 bases. In germline, CDR1 is DFQATT, CDR2 SNEGSKA (reference sequence). The CDR3 loop spans 13 amino acids. J lost 4 bases, V lost 6 bases, and 4 bases had no gene match. Here the CDR3 reads CSAHRGQYNEQFF. DNA for the CDR3: TGCAGTGCCCACAGGGGGCAGTACAATGAGCAGTTCTTC.

The CDR3 bases are TGTGCCAGCAGGGCTGCGGAGGGGCCCGGCACTGAAGCTTTCTTT. Translating gives CASRAAEGPGTEAFF. The chain joins TRBV28 to TRBJ1-1, with D perhaps TRBD1 (5 bases). The CDR3 extends over 15 amino acids. Per germline, CDR1 MDHEN and CDR2 SYDVKM. The ends were cut back, 6 bases at V and 4 bases at J, with 18 bases in the middle.

This clonotype has at least ten counts. The chain uses TRBV5-1 and TRBJ2-7, with TRBD2 identical over 13 bases. The CDR3 has 16 residues. Germline CDR1 and CDR2: SGHRS and YFSETQ. V dropped 4 bases and J dropped 6; count of bases not matched to a gene: 10. The CDR3 protein is CASSVTSGRALSEQYF. The CDR3 DNA reads as TGCGCCAGCAGCGTCACTAGCGGGAGGGCCCTATCCGAGCAGTACTTC. The full variable domain, in which reference TRBV5-1 and TRBJ2-7 provide the parts outside the CDR3, is KAGVTQTPRYLIKTRGQQVTLSCSPISGHRSVSWYQQTPGQGLQFLFEYFSETQRNKGNFPGRFSGRQFSNSRSEMNVSTLELGDSALYLCASSVTSGRALSEQYFGPGTRLTVT.

This clonotype was observed a few times. The chain links TRBV11-3 to TRBJ2-3; maybe TRBD2 (5 bases). This CDR3 spans 14 amino acids. Germline-derived CDR1 and CDR2 are SGHNT and YENEEA. With 7 bases removed from V and 4 bases from J, the gap between germline ends came to 15 bases. CDR3 loop: CASTRSELADTQYF. CDR3 coding DNA: TGTGCCAGCACTCGTAGCGAGTTGGCAGATACGCAGTATTTT.

The rearrangement uses TRBV28 and TRBJ2-1, with 10 nucleotides matching TRBD2. V lost 6 bases and J lost 6; bases outside the gene matches: 11. This CDR3 comprises 16 residues. Germline CDR1 MDHEN, CDR2 SYDVKM. CDR3 residues: CASRDLGSGRGNEQFF. DNA of the CDR3: TGTGCCAGCAGGGATCTTGGGAGCGGGAGGGGCAATGAGCAGTTCTTC.

This chain connects TRBV18 to TRBJ2-1; 14 nucleotides agree with TRBD2. CDR1 and CDR2 from the germline V gene are KGHSH and LQKENI. The CDR3 contains 16 residues. V shed 3 bases, J shed 10 bases, and the junction held 8 bases outside the gene matches. CDR3 DNA sequence: TGTGCCAGCTCACCCCTGGGACTAGCGGGAGTTGAAGAGCAGTTCTTC. This gives the protein CASSPLGLAGVEEQFF.

This clonotype was observed at least ten times. The genes are TRBV2 and TRBJ2-7, with 8 bases that match TRBD2. The CDR3 is 13 residues long. CDR1 is SNHLY and CDR2 is FYNNEI in the germline V gene. J gave up 1 base and V 8 bases, and 4 bases lay outside the gene matches. The CDR3 reads CASLAGLSYEQYF. As DNA, the CDR3 is TGTGCCAGCTTAGCGGGATTATCCTACGAGCAGTACTTC.

A few counts support this clonotype. The chain employs TRBV2 and TRBJ2-4; D gene uncertain. The germline CDR1 and CDR2 sequences are SNHLY and FYNNEI. The CDR3 has 15 residues. Trimming shortened V by 6 bases and J by 0 bases, and 12 bases separated the two germline ends. The DNA of the CDR3 is TGTGCCAGCAGGATGGACGGAATAGCCAAAAACATTCAGTACTTC. Amino acid sequence: CASRMDGIAKNIQYF.

This clonotype appeared a few times. The chain recombines TRBV20-1 with TRBJ2-7; D is uncertain. Trimming cost V 0 bases and J 11 bases, with 11 bases left between them. The CDR3 is 11 residues long. CDR1 and CDR2 from the germline V gene are DFQATT and SNEGSKA (reference sequence). CDR3 sequence reads: CSARELGVEYF. The CDR3 nucleotides read TGCAGTGCTAGAGAGCTGGGCGTGGAGTACTTC.

The rearrangement links TRBV7-2 to TRBJ1-1, with 8 bases identical to TRBD1. The germline CDR1 and CDR2 sequences are SGHTA and FQGNSA. This CDR3 contains 15 residues. Losses at the gene ends were 1 base for V and 4 bases for J; bases not matched to a gene: 5. The CDR3 DNA reads as TGTGCCAGCAGCTTAGGGACAGGGTGGCGCACTGAAGCTTTCTTT. It codes for CASSLGTGWRTEAFF.

This clonotype was picked up many times. The V gene is TRBV3-1, the J gene TRBJ2-3; D unresolved. V was shortened by 0 bases and J by 7 bases, with 2 bases between the two germline ends. From germline, CDR1 is LGHDT and CDR2 YNNKEL (reference sequence). The CDR3 covers 11 residues. In nucleotides, the CDR3 is TGTGCCAGCAGCCAAGAGCATACGCAGTATTTT. Its protein product is CASSQEHTQYF.

This clonotype showed up just a few times. Written as DNA, the CDR3 is TGTGCCATCAGTGAGTCTGGGACTAGCGGGACAAGGAGGGCCCAAGAGACCCAGTACTTC. As protein: CAISESGTSGTRRAQETQYF. The chain has TRBV10-3 and TRBJ2-5, with TRBD2 identical over 13 bases. Trimming cost V 0 bases and J 1 base; bases outside gene matches: 11. Germline V lookup: CDR1 ENHRY, CDR2 SYGVKD. CDR3 size: 20 residues.

V gene TRBV4-1 combines with J gene TRBJ2-1; 7 nucleotides align to TRBD2. The CDR3 extends over 15 amino acids. Per the germline V gene, CDR1 is MGHRA and CDR2 is YSYEKL. The junction had 7 bases not matched to a gene; V was cut back by 4 bases and J by 4 bases. The CDR3 region has the DNA TGCGCCAGCAGCCCCAAGGGAGGGATTTACAATGAGCAGTTCTTC. Its protein is CASSPKGGIYNEQFF.

The CDR3 sequence is CSARTSGSYEQYF. Here the CDR3 DNA reads TGCAGTGCTAGGACTAGCGGGAGCTACGAGCAGTACTTC. The chain is built from TRBV20-1 and TRBJ2-7; 12 nucleotides line up with TRBD2. There are 13 residues in the CDR3. Germline V gene data show CDR1 as DFQATT and CDR2 as SNEGSKA (reference sequence). V trimming: 3 bases; J trimming: 3 bases; junction bases outside the gene matches: 0.

This clonotype was found a few times. The chain links TRBV5-1 to TRBJ2-5; TRBD2 matches 10 bases. The CDR3 has 16 amino acids. Germline CDR1 SGHRS, CDR2 YFSETQ. With 0 bases clipped from V and 2 bases from J, the junction kept 4 bases outside the gene matches. For the CDR3, the DNA is TGCGCCAGCAGCTTGGGACTAGCGGGCTTTCAAGAGACCCAGTACTTC. As protein: CASSLGLAGFQETQYF.

This clonotype has a count of ten or more. The rearrangement links TRBV28 to TRBJ1-4; 8 bases map to TRBD1. Germline trimming cut 5 bases from V and 11 bases from J; bases unmatched to any gene: 13. CDR3 length equals 15 residues. Germline V gives CDR1 MDHEN, CDR2 SYDVKM. This CDR3 is CASSPGGTGASKLFF. As DNA, the CDR3 is TGTGCCAGCAGTCCCGGCGGGACAGGCGCATCGAAACTGTTTTTT.

The chain couples TRBV7-9 to TRBJ2-3; 11 nucleotides agree with TRBD2. The CDR3 is made up of 16 amino acids. The germline V gene encodes CDR1 SEHNR and CDR2 FQNEAQ (reference sequence). Trimming cost V 6 bases and J 4 bases; bases outside gene matches: 9. The CDR3 DNA is TGTGCCAGCAGTTCCCTAGCGGGAGGAGCGTCAGATACGCAGTATTTT. As protein: CASSSLAGGASDTQYF.

The rearrangement joins TRBV11-2 to TRBJ2-5; a weak D match, TRBD2 (6 bases). Per the germline V gene, CDR1 is SGHAT and CDR2 is FQNNGV. V was cut by 5 bases and J by 1 base, with 11 bases left in between. CDR3 length equals 14 residues. The CDR3 DNA reads as TGTGCCAGCAGCCTGGGACTGCTCCAAGAGACCCAGTACTTC. Residues: CASSLGLLQETQYF. The whole variable domain, filled in from reference TRBV11-2 and TRBJ2-5, reads EAGVAQSPRYKIIEKRQSVAFWCNPISGHATLYWYQQILGQGPKLLIQFQNNGVVDDSQLPKDRFSAERLKGVDSTLKIQPAKLEDSAVYLCASSLGLLQETQYFGPGTRLLVL.